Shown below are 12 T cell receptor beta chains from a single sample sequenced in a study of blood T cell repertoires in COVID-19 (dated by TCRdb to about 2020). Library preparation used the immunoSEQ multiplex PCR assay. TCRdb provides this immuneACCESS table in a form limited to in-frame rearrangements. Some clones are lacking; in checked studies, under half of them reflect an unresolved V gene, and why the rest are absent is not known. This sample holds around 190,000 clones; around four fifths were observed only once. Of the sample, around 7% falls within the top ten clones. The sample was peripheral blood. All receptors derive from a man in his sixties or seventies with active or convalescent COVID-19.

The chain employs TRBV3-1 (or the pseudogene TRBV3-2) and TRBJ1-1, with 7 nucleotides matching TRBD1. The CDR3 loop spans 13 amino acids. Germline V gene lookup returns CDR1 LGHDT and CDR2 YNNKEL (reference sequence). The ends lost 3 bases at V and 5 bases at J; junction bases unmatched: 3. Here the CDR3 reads CASSQTGFTEAFF. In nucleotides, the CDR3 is TGTGCCAGCAGCCAGACAGGGTTTACTGAAGCTTTCTTT.

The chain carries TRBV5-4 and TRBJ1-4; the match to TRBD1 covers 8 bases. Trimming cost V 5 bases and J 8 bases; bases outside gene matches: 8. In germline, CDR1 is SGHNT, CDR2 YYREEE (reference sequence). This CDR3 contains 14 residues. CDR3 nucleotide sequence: TGTGCCAGCAGTCCTGACAGGGGTGGGGAAAAACTGTTTTTT. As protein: CASSPDRGGEKLFF.

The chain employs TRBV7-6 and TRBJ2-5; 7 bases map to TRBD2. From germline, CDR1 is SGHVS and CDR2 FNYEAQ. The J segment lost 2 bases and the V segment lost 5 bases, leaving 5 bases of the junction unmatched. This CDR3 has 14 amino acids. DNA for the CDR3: TGTGCCAGCAGCCGACGGCGGGGGCAAGAGACCCAGTACTTC. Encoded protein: CASSRRRGQETQYF.

The CDR3 here is CASRAGGNYGYTF. In DNA, the CDR3 is TGCGCCAGCAGGGCGGGGGGTAACTATGGCTACACCTTC. The chain has TRBV10-2 and TRBJ1-2, with D possibly matching TRBD1 (5 bases). CDR1 is WSHSY and CDR2 is SAAADI in the germline V gene. V was cut by 6 bases and J by 1 base, with 9 bases left in between. This CDR3 has 13 residues.

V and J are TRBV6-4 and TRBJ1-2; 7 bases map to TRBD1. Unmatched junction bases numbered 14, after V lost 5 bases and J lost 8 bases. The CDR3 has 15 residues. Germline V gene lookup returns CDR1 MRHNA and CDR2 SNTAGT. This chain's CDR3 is CASSSGTAKPDGYTF. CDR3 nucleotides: TGTGCCAGCAGTTCCGGGACAGCCAAGCCGGACGGCTACACCTTC.

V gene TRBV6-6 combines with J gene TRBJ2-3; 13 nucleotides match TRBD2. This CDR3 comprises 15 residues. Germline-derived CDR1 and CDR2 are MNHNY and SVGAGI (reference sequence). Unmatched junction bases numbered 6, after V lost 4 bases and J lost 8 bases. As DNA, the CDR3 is TGTGCCAGCAGTTCCACTAGCGGGGGGGTTGGTACGCAGTATTTT. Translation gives CASSSTSGGVGTQYF.

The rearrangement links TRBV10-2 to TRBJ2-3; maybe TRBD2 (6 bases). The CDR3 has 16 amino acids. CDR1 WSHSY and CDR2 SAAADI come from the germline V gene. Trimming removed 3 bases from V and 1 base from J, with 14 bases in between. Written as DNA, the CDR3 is TGCGCCAGCAGTGAATCTGATGAGCGGGGCACAGATACGCAGTATTTT. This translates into CASSESDERGTDTQYF.

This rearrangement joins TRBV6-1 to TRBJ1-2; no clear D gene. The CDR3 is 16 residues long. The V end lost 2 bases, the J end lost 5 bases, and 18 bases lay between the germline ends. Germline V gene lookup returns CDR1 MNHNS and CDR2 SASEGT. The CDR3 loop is CASSEQDFGLVYGYTF. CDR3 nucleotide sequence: TGTGCCAGCAGTGAACAGGATTTCGGATTAGTTTATGGCTACACCTTC.

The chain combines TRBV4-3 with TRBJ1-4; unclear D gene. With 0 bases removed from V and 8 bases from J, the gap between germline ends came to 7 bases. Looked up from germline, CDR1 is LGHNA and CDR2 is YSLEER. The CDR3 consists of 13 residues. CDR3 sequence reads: CASSQDLAEKLFF. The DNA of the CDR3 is TGCGCCAGCAGCCAAGATTTAGCAGAAAAACTGTTTTTT.

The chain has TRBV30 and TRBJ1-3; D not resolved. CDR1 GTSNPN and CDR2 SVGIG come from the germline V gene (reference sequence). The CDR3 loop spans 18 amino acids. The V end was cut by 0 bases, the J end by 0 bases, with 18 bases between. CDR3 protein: CAWSVWGGPSSSGNTIYF. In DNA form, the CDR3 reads TGTGCCTGGAGTGTATGGGGAGGGCCCTCTTCCTCTGGAAACACCATATATTTT.

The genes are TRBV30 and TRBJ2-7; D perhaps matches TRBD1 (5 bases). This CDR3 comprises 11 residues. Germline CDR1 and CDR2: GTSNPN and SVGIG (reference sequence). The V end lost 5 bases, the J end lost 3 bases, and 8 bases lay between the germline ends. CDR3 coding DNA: TGTGCCTGGGGAACAGGCTACGAGCAGTACTTC. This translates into CAWGTGYEQYF.

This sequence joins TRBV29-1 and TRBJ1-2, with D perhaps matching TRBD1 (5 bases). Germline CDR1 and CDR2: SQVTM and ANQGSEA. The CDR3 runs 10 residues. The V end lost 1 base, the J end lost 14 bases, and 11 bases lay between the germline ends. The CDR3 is CSVEVRAPTF. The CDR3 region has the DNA TGCAGCGTTGAAGTCAGGGCCCCGACCTTC.